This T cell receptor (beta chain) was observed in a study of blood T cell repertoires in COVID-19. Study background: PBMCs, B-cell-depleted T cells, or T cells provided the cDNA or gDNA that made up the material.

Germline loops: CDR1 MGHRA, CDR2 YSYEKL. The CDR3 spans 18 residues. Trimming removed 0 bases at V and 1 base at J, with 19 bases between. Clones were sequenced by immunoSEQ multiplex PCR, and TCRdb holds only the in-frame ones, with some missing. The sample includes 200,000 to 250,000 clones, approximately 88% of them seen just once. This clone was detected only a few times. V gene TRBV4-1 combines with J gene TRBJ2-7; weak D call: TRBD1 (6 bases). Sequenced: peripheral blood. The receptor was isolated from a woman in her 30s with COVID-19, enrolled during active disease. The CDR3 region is CASSQEVWLGASSYEQYF. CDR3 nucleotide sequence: TGCGCCAGCAGCCAAGAAGTGTGGCTGGGGGCGAGTTCCTACGAGCAGTACTTC.